Sequencing of this T cell receptor beta chain was carried out in a study of blood T cells in healthy people across ages. The CDR3 contains 12 residues. The V gene lost 10 bases and the J gene lost 4 bases, with 8 bases spanning the gap. Broader study findings: Researchers judged that diversity estimates from one million T cells fell short of true values.

Each donor gave 9 to 10 milliliters of peripheral blood. Per sample, no less than 6 micrograms of total RNA were extracted. With a J-beta primer mix and a sample-barcoded 5' primer, a second PCR ran roughly 6 to 11 cycles. Tagging of each cDNA molecule was performed by a template-switch adaptor with 12 random nucleotides. TCRdb reanalysed the 5' RACE reads using MiXCR and keeps one entry per CDR3 protein. The table has about 730,000 distinct CDR3 sequences, 35% to 45% seen once. About this clonotype: Antigen unknown.

The chain uses TRBV12-3 or TRBV12-4 and TRBJ2-6; D perhaps matches TRBD1 (5 bases). The receptor was derived from a woman aged 55-70 years in good health. Sequencing was performed on blood. As DNA, the CDR3 is TGTGCCACCAGGGCCGGGGCCAACGTCCTGACTTTC. Its translation is CATRAGANVLTF.